Shown below are 20 T cell receptor beta chains from a single sample sequenced in a study of cytomegalovirus exposure and HLA in healthy donors. PCR involved 60 Vbeta and 13 Jbeta primers. TCRdb keeps only in-frame clones here, not all; method: immunoSEQ multiplex PCR. The data contain around 140,000 clones, roughly 62% of them seen just once; the ten biggest clones take up around 2%. The sample taken for sequencing was PBMCs. The receptors here all came from a male donor in good health and CMV-seronegative.

This clone was seen a handful of times. The same CDR3 also results from other DNA sequences found in this sample. The chain has TRBV6-5 and TRBJ1-1; no reliable D call. Trimming shortened V by 0 bases and J by 1 base, and 6 bases separated the two germline ends. The CDR3 totals 14 residues. The V gene's germline CDR1 is MNHEY and CDR2 SVGAGI. The CDR3 DNA is TGTGCCAGCAGTTACTCGGAGGGGAACACTGAAGCTTTCTTT. Translation gives CASSYSEGNTEAFF.

The chain couples TRBV11-2 to TRBJ2-3; D is possibly TRBD1 (5 bases). Germline assignment: CDR1 SGHAT and CDR2 FQNNGV. Trimming took 1 base from V and 4 from J, leaving 15 bases between them. The CDR3 extends over 16 amino acids. CDR3 amino acids: CASSLAYQGGADTQYF. Written as DNA, the CDR3 is TGTGCCAGCAGCTTAGCATACCAGGGTGGCGCAGATACGCAGTATTTT.

V gene TRBV18 combines with J gene TRBJ2-2; TRBD1 is a possible D gene (6 bases). Trimming took off 2 bases at V and 4 bases at J, with 11 bases between the two ends. The CDR3 is 15 amino acids. Germline loops: CDR1 KGHSH, CDR2 LQKENI. CDR3 region: CASSPTGSSTGELFF. CDR3 nucleotide sequence: TGTGCCAGCTCACCAACAGGGTCGAGCACCGGGGAGCTGTTTTTT.

This clone occurred a few times. The chain uses TRBV4-3 and TRBJ2-2; D is possibly TRBD1 (5 bases). V was pared by 3 bases and J by 5 bases, with 13 bases between. CDR3 size: 15 residues. Germline CDR1 reads LGHNA; CDR2 reads YSLEER. In DNA, the CDR3 is TGCGCCAGCAGCCACGTCCAGGGTGCAACCGGGGAGCTGTTTTTT. It codes for CASSHVQGATGELFF.

Only a few counts were recorded for this clone. This sequence joins TRBV6-1 and TRBJ1-4; D is perhaps TRBD1 (6 bases). Trimming removed 4 bases at V and 4 bases at J, with 10 bases between. This CDR3 has 14 amino acids. Germline loops: CDR1 MNHNS, CDR2 SASEGT. CDR3 nucleotide sequence: TGTGCCAGCAGTGCTCTCAGGGGTAATGAAAAACTGTTTTTT. Protein sequence: CASSALRGNEKLFF.

This clone showed up just a few times. The chain links TRBV5-4 to TRBJ1-1; 7 nucleotides match TRBD1. V lost 3 bases and J lost 0; bases outside the gene matches: 11. CDR3 length: 17 residues. CDR1 is SGHNT and CDR2 is YYREEE in the germline V gene (reference sequence). The CDR3: CASSSHKTGPMNTEAFF. The CDR3 DNA sequence: TGTGCCAGCAGCTCGCACAAGACAGGGCCCATGAACACTGAAGCTTTCTTT.

The chain joins TRBV19 to TRBJ2-2, with a weak D call TRBD2 (5 bases). V gave up 7 bases and J gave up 8 bases, with 11 bases separating them. CDR3 length: 12 amino acids. In germline, CDR1 is LNHDA, CDR2 SQIVND (reference sequence). For the CDR3, the DNA is TGTGCCAGTACCCCCCGGAGGGGGGAGCTGTTTTTT. It is translated as CASTPRRGELFF.

This clone was counted only a few times. The V and J genes are TRBV10-3 and TRBJ2-1; 15 bases align to TRBD2. Per germline, CDR1 ENHRY and CDR2 SYGVKD. The V gene end was trimmed by 6 bases and the J gene end by 7 bases; junction bases not matched to a gene: 7. This CDR3 is built from 16 residues. The CDR3 coding sequence is TGTGCCATCAGGCAAGGCGGGACTAGCGGGGGGAATGAGCAGTTCTTC. It specifies CAIRQGGTSGGNEQFF.

The rearrangement uses TRBV19 and TRBJ2-5, with D possibly matching TRBD1 (7 bases). The end of the DNA fits TRBJ2-7 better, so the J call may be wrong. The CDR3 is 14 residues long. CDR1 and CDR2 (germline): LNHDA, SQIVND (reference sequence). CDR3 DNA sequence: TGTGCCAGTGCGGCAGGGGGGTCCTCCTACGAGCAGTACTTC. Translating it yields CASAAGGSSYEQYF.

This clone was counted a few times. The rearrangement links TRBV7-2 to TRBJ2-3; D not certain. CDR3 length: 11 amino acids. In germline, CDR1 is SGHTA, CDR2 FQGNSA. Trimming took off 6 bases at V and 7 bases at J, with 8 bases between the two ends. The DNA of the CDR3 is TGTGCCAGCAGTACACAGAATACGCAGTATTTT. Its translation: CASSTQNTQYF.

This clone has just a few counts. The genes are TRBV5-6 and TRBJ1-1, with D possibly matching TRBD1 (5 bases). Germline CDR1 reads SGHDT; CDR2 reads YYEEEE. The CDR3 runs to 13 residues. V gave up 4 bases and J gave up 5 bases, with 12 bases separating them. The CDR3 loop is CASSASRVTEAFF. CDR3 sequence (DNA): TGTGCCAGCAGCGCCAGCAGGGTTACTGAAGCTTTCTTT.

This rearrangement joins TRBV7-9 to TRBJ2-2; D is possibly TRBD2 (6 bases). Germline CDR1 SEHNR, CDR2 FQNEAQ (reference sequence). Trimming shortened V by 4 bases and J by 4 bases, and 16 bases separated the two germline ends. The CDR3 runs to 16 residues. The CDR3 DNA reads as TGTGCCAGCAGCTCGAGTGGTCGGGGGAGCACCGGGGAGCTGTTTTTT. Its protein product is CASSSSGRGSTGELFF.

The rearrangement uses TRBV6-1 and TRBJ1-5; 7 bases map to TRBD1. Unmatched junction bases numbered 3, after V lost 2 bases and J lost 2 bases. The CDR3 consists of 15 residues. CDR1 and CDR2 (germline): MNHNS, SASEGT. Here the CDR3 reads CASSETGAGNQPQHF. CDR3 in DNA: TGTGCCAGCAGTGAAACAGGGGCTGGCAATCAGCCCCAGCATTTT.

The chain carries TRBV5-8 and TRBJ1-1; 11 positions match TRBD1. In germline, CDR1 is SGHTS, CDR2 YDEGEE. The CDR3 spans 18 residues. V lost 2 bases to trimming and J lost 1 base; unmatched junction nucleotides: 10. CDR3: CASSFRDRGVYTNTEAFF. The CDR3 DNA reads TGTGCCAGCAGCTTCCGGGACAGGGGGGTATATACGAACACTGAAGCTTTCTTT.

The rearrangement uses TRBV2 and TRBJ2-3; 13 bases fit TRBD2. The CDR3 is 15 residues long. CDR1 SNHLY and CDR2 FYNNEI come from the germline V gene. With V trimmed by 9 bases and J by 5 bases, 8 bases remained unmatched. CDR3: CASPPTSGGEDTQYF. CDR3 DNA sequence: TGTGCCAGTCCCCCTACTAGCGGGGGGGAAGATACGCAGTATTTT. Combining the CDR3 with reference TRBV2 and TRBJ2-3 gives the whole variable domain EPEVTQTPSHQVTQMGQEVILRCVPISNHLYFYWYRQILGQKVEFLVSFYNNEISEKSEIFDDQFSVERPDGSNFTLKIRSTKLEDSAMYFCASPPTSGGEDTQYFGPGTRLTVL.

The chain recombines TRBV2 with TRBJ1-2; D gene ambiguous. Germline V gene data show CDR1 as SNHLY and CDR2 as FYNNEI. Between the trimmed V and J ends, which lost 3 bases and 6 bases, there was a span of 14 bases. The CDR3 is made up of 14 amino acids. This CDR3 reads CASSEIAGPHGYTF. In DNA, the CDR3 is TGTGCCAGCAGTGAGATTGCGGGTCCCCATGGCTACACCTTC.

The rearrangement links TRBV10-3 to TRBJ2-7, with 12 bases fitting TRBD1. Germline V CDR1 and CDR2: ENHRY, SYGVKD. CDR3 size: 15 residues. Losses at the gene ends were 2 bases for V and 4 bases for J; bases not matched to a gene: 3. The CDR3 DNA is TGTGCCATCAGTGAGGGGGGACAGGGGGCTTACGAGCAGTACTTC. It codes for CAISEGGQGAYEQYF.

The chain employs TRBV19 and TRBJ2-3; D is perhaps TRBD1 (5 bases). This CDR3 has 14 residues. Trimming cost V 9 bases and J 2 bases, with 15 bases left between them. Germline V gene lookup returns CDR1 LNHDA and CDR2 SQIVND (reference sequence). DNA of the CDR3: TGTGCCAGCCGTGACAGACTTTCCACAGATACGCAGTATTTT. Protein: CASRDRLSTDTQYF.

The chain employs TRBV4-1 and TRBJ2-2, with 10 bases matching TRBD1. Germline CDR1 is MGHRA and CDR2 is YSYEKL. Losses at the gene ends were 9 bases for V and 6 bases for J; bases not matched to a gene: 7. The CDR3 has 14 amino acids. CDR3 nucleotide sequence: TGCGCCAGTGCCCGGGACAGGGGATCCGGGGAGCTGTTTTTT. The encoded protein is CASARDRGSGELFF.

The chain employs TRBV18 and TRBJ2-5, with D possibly matching TRBD1 (5 bases). Judging by the DNA end, TRBJ2-7 fits better; the J call may be wrong. This CDR3 comprises 14 residues. Per the germline V gene, CDR1 is KGHSH and CDR2 is LQKENI. The CDR3 spells CASSPLTDSYEQYF. The CDR3 DNA sequence: TGTGCCAGCTCACCCCTGACAGACTCCTACGAGCAGTACTTC.